The clone carrying this T cell receptor (beta chain) occurred many times. Its antigen is still unknown. This CDR3 spans 16 amino acids. The junction had 12 bases not matched to a gene; V was cut back by 3 bases and J by 3 bases. Germline values: CDR1 SGHNT, CDR2 YYREEE (reference sequence). The source of the sample is a study of CD8 T cells in ankylosing spondylitis. Study-wide findings and caveats: Peripheral blood samples showed relatively rare disease-linked clones, and these clones were CD8+. A TCR beta motif made of eight highly homologous variants seemed typical of ankylosing spondylitis blood. Reported data indicate significant enrichment of disease-linked clones within matched ankylosing spondylitis synovial fluid. Earlier studies detected some motif variants in reactive arthritis synovial fluid and blood.

Quantitative molecular-barcoded 5'-RACE generated the TCR beta libraries. TCRdb fed the 5' RACE reads into MiXCR, producing one record per CDR3 protein. The table shows about 500,000 distinct CDR3 sequences, with under 5.5% occurring only once. Sequenced sample: blood, either unsorted or a sorted T cell fraction (not recorded which). The TCR comes from a male donor with ankylosing spondylitis. The V gene is TRBV5-4, the J gene TRBJ2-7, with 7 nucleotides matching TRBD2. The CDR3 coding sequence is TGTGCCAGCAGCTCCCACCGGGACTACCCCCTCTACGAGCAGTACTTC. As protein: CASSSHRDYPLYEQYF.